The 3 T cell receptor beta chains reported below all come from one sample, sequenced in a study of PD-L1 blockade in urothelial cancer. Profiling relied on immunoSEQ multiplex PCR, and the TCRdb table lists in-frame clones only, not all of them. The sample shows around 86,000 clones, 85% of them seen only once. The time point is: pretreatment peripheral blood. The sample here was PBMCs, taken around atezolizumab (anti-PD-L1) treatment. These receptors all stem from a man in his forties or fifties with urothelial cancer.

The chain recombines TRBV6-4 with TRBJ2-1; 7 nucleotides match TRBD2. Looked up from germline, CDR1 is MRHNA and CDR2 is SNTAGT. The CDR3 is 14 amino acids. V shed 2 bases, J shed 9 bases, and the junction held 7 bases outside the gene matches. In DNA, the CDR3 is TGTGCCAGCAGTGACATAGGGTCTAGCGGTGAGCAGTTCTTC. Encoded protein: CASSDIGSSGEQFF.

This rearrangement joins TRBV29-1 to TRBJ2-5; 10 bases match TRBD1. Losses at the gene ends were 7 bases for V and 5 bases for J; bases not matched to a gene: 13. The CDR3 loop spans 15 amino acids. Germline V gene lookup returns CDR1 SQVTM and CDR2 ANQGSEA. In nucleotides, the CDR3 is TGCAGCGCAAACCGGGACAGGGGTTTAACGGAGACCCAGTACTTC. The encoded protein is CSANRDRGLTETQYF.

V usage is TRBV6-5 and J usage is TRBJ2-7, with a weak D call TRBD2 (6 bases). V was shortened by 9 bases and J by 0 bases, with 15 bases between the two germline ends. The CDR3 is 14 residues long. CDR1 MNHEY and CDR2 SVGAGI come from the germline V gene. CDR3 sequence: CASSSSGSSYEQYF. CDR3 in DNA: TGTGCCAGTTCTAGTAGCGGAAGCTCCTACGAGCAGTACTTC.